The 26 T cell receptor beta chains given below trace back to one sample, sequenced in a study of T cells in Graves' hyperthyroidism and ophthalmopathy. RNA transcripts provided the source from which TCR beta CDR3 regions were amplified. The study used the HTBI primer set for a first-round RT-PCR of the TCR CDR3. Via MiXCR, TCRdb re-called the multiplex PCR reads, giving one row per CDR3 protein. The table includes 450,000 to 550,000 distinct CDR3 sequences, roughly a quarter detected once. The specimen was blood. The receptors stem from a woman aged 25-40 years with Graves' ophthalmopathy.

As to this clonotype: A junction boundary mismatches the germline segment, possibly from a read error. The CDR3 loop is CASSFGQGGSYTDAFF. The CDR3 DNA sequence: TGTGCCAGCAGTTTCGGACAGGGGGGATCATACACTGATGCTTTCTTT. The rearrangement uses TRBV5-5 and TRBJ1-1; 10 bases map to TRBD1. The CDR3 spans 16 residues. Germline CDR1 and CDR2: SGHKS and YYEKEE (reference sequence).

On this clonotype: This may arise from a read error, as a much more abundant clone is one base away. This is likely a read error, given that the CDR3 carries no conserved phenylalanine or tryptophan at its end. The J gene is TRBJ1-2, the V gene TRBV9; D perhaps matches TRBD1 (6 bases). CDR1 SGDLS and CDR2 YYNGEE come from the germline V gene. Trimming took off 0 bases at V and 5 bases at J, with 14 bases between the two ends. The CDR3 is made up of 15 amino acids. CDR3 residues: CASSVVARGGYGYTV. The CDR3 DNA sequence: TGTGCCAGCAGCGTAGTAGCCAGAGGGGGGTATGGCTACACCGTC.

This sequence joins TRBV12-3 or TRBV12-4 and TRBJ1-2; D perhaps matches TRBD1 (6 bases). The CDR3 has 13 amino acids. V lost 6 bases, J lost 6 bases, and 14 bases lay in between. The CDR3 sequence is CASRPQGLHGYTF. CDR3 sequence (DNA): TGTGCCAGCAGGCCCCAGGGGCTTCATGGCTACACCTTC.

The chain combines TRBV6-1 with TRBJ1-3; perhaps TRBD1 as D (6 bases). Germline-derived CDR1 and CDR2 are MNHNS and SASEGT. The CDR3 totals 13 residues. The V gene lost 7 bases and the J gene lost 2 bases, with 9 bases spanning the gap. The CDR3 loop is CASTRQAGNTIYF. As DNA, the CDR3 is TGTGCCAGCACCAGACAGGCTGGAAACACCATATATTTT.

The sample holds many counts of this clonotype. CDR3 region: CASRDTTLANTGELFF. CDR3 bases: TGTGCCAGCAGGGATACTACACTCGCGAACACCGGGGAGCTGTTTTTT. This chain connects TRBV6-2 or TRBV6-3 to TRBJ2-2, with D uncertain. The CDR3 has 16 residues. Germline V lookup: CDR1 MNHEY, CDR2 SVGEGT. Trimming took off 6 bases at V and 0 bases at J, with 14 bases between the two ends.

The gene calls are TRBV28 and TRBJ2-7; the D gene is possibly TRBD2 (6 bases). The CDR3 loop spans 14 amino acids. CDR1 and CDR2 from the germline V gene are MDHEN and SYDVKM. V lost 6 bases to trimming and J lost 3 bases, with 15 bases between them. CDR3 bases: TGTGCCAGCAGACGTAGCGGTAGTATCTACGAGCAGTACTTC. Amino acids: CASRRSGSIYEQYF. The full variable domain, its missing parts supplied by reference TRBV28 and TRBJ2-7, is DVKVTQSSRYLVKRTGEKVFLECVQDMDHENMFWYRQDPGLGLRLIYFSYDVKMKEKGDIPEGYSVSREKKERFSLILESASTNQTSMYLCASRRSGSIYEQYFGPGTRLTVT.

In this sample, this clonotype turned up many times. V is TRBV6-1 and J is TRBJ1-5; D is unresolved. The CDR3 length is 14 residues. V was shortened by 7 bases and J by 2 bases, with 12 bases between the two germline ends. The germline gives CDR1 MNHNS, CDR2 SASEGT. CDR3 DNA sequence: TGTGCCAGCAAAAACGTAACTGGCAATCAGCCCCAGCATTTT. It specifies CASKNVTGNQPQHF.

V and J are TRBV6-2 or TRBV6-3 and TRBJ2-7; 9 nucleotides line up with TRBD1. Germline lookup yields CDR1 MNHEY and CDR2 SVGEGT. The CDR3 runs to 14 residues. V shed 7 bases, J shed 4 bases, and the junction held 8 bases outside the gene matches. This CDR3 reads CASTSPGQGYEQYF. The CDR3 coding sequence is TGTGCCAGCACTTCACCGGGACAGGGTTACGAGCAGTACTTC.

Only a few counts were recorded for this clonotype. J is TRBJ1-2 and V is TRBV28, with D perhaps TRBD1 (5 bases). V gave up 5 bases and J gave up 0 bases, with 13 bases separating them. The V gene's germline CDR1 is MDHEN and CDR2 SYDVKM. This CDR3 region has 15 residues. The CDR3 nucleotides are TGTGCCAGCAGTCCCCGCCGGGACTCTAACTATGGCTACACCTTC. This sequence encodes CASSPRRDSNYGYTF.

This clonotype was detected only a few times. The J gene is TRBJ2-5, the V gene TRBV11-2; 7 bases are a match to TRBD2. The germline V gene encodes CDR1 SGHAT and CDR2 FQNNGV. The CDR3 length is 15 residues. Trimming removed 5 bases from V and 2 bases from J; junction bases left unmatched: 8. The CDR3 nucleotides read TGTGCCAGCAGCCCCAAGCGGGATTTACAAGAGACCCAGTACTTC. Translating gives CASSPKRDLQETQYF. Full variable domain (remainder filled in from reference TRBV11-2 and TRBJ2-5): EAGVAQSPRYKIIEKRQSVAFWCNPISGHATLYWYQQILGQGPKLLIQFQNNGVVDDSQLPKDRFSAERLKGVDSTLKIQPAKLEDSAVYLCASSPKRDLQETQYFGPGTRLLVL.

There are a few counts of this clonotype. This chain connects TRBV7-3 to TRBJ2-7, with a weak D call TRBD2 (5 bases). This CDR3 spans 15 amino acids. Trimming left V 2 bases short and J 1 base short, with 12 bases between. Germline CDR1 SGHTA, CDR2 FQGTGA. CDR3 sequence (DNA): TGTGCCAGCAGCTTATGGACCCGAGGGTCCTACGAGCAGTACTTC. Its protein product is CASSLWTRGSYEQYF.

This clonotype was observed once. CDR3 residues: CASRDGTGIYGYTF. In nucleotides, the CDR3 is TGTGCCAGCAGAGACGGGACAGGGATCTATGGCTACACCTTC. This chain joins TRBV6-1 and TRBJ1-2, with 9 bases aligning to TRBD1. The CDR3 is 14 residues long. Per germline, CDR1 MNHNS and CDR2 SASEGT. V shed 6 bases, J shed 4 bases, and the junction held 6 bases outside the gene matches.

In its sample, this clonotype was seen many times. The chain combines TRBV15 with TRBJ1-5; no clear D. The CDR3 is made up of 15 amino acids. Trimming cost V 6 bases and J 1 base, with 13 bases left between them. Germline CDR1 LNHNV, CDR2 YYDKDF (reference sequence). CDR3 DNA sequence: TGTGCCACCAGTCCGCACCCGGTGAGCAATCAGCCCCAGCATTTT. Protein: CATSPHPVSNQPQHF.

The table lists this clonotype with many counts. V is TRBV7-6 and J is TRBJ2-7; D gene unclear. The CDR3 covers 15 residues. Germline V CDR1 and CDR2: SGHVS, FNYEAQ. Trimming left V 5 bases short and J 2 bases short, with 16 bases between. CDR3 amino acids: CASSRASQGTYEQYF. For the CDR3, the DNA is TGTGCCAGCAGCCGCGCGAGTCAAGGCACCTACGAGCAGTACTTC. The complete variable domain, with remaining parts taken from reference TRBV7-6 and TRBJ2-7, reads GAGVSQSPRYKVTKRGQDVALRCDPISGHVSLYWYRQALGQGPEFLTYFNYEAQQDKSGLPNDRFSAERPEGSISTLTIQRTEQRDSAMYRCASSRASQGTYEQYFGPGTRLTVT.

The chain is built from TRBV12-3 or TRBV12-4 and TRBJ2-2, with D tentatively TRBD1 or TRBD2 (5 bases each). This CDR3 region has 16 residues. V dropped 5 bases and J dropped 3 bases, with 16 bases sitting between them. As DNA, the CDR3 is TGTGCCAGCAGTCCCGGCCCGGGGCGAGACACCGGGGAGCTGTTTTTT. Amino acid sequence: CASSPGPGRDTGELFF.

This clonotype was counted many times. At one end, the junction sequence differs from germline, possibly due to a read error. The chain recombines TRBV7-7 with TRBJ2-2, with D uncertain. This CDR3 contains 13 residues. Germline lookup yields CDR1 SSHAT and CDR2 FNYEAQ (reference sequence). Written as DNA, the CDR3 is TGTGCTAGCAGCTTAGAGCACACCGGGGAGCTGTTTTTT. Residues: CASSLEHTGELFF. The full variable domain, rest sourced from reference TRBV7-7 and TRBJ2-2, is GAGVSQSPRYKVTKRGQDVTLRCDPISSHATLYWYQQALGQGPEFLTYFNYEAQPDKSGLPSDRFSAERPEGSISTLTIQRTEQRDSAMYRCASSLEHTGELFFGEGSRLTVL.

V is TRBV12-3 or TRBV12-4 and J is TRBJ1-5, with TRBD1 identical over 9 bases. The junction had 10 bases not matched to a gene; V was cut back by 6 bases and J by 1 base. The CDR3 runs to 17 residues. The DNA for the CDR3 is TGTGCCAGCAGCCGAACAGGGGGCAGGTGGAGCAATCAGCCCCAGCATTTT. It is translated as CASSRTGGRWSNQPQHF.

This sequence joins TRBV9 and TRBJ1-1; 10 nucleotides match TRBD1. From germline, CDR1 is SGDLS and CDR2 YYNGEE. The V and J ends lost 0 bases and 3 bases, in that order; junction bases with no gene match: 8. The CDR3 spans 17 residues. The CDR3: CASSVAFSGTGDTEAFF. The CDR3 DNA is TGTGCCAGCAGCGTAGCCTTTTCCGGGACAGGGGACACTGAAGCTTTCTTT.

The chain has TRBV20-1 and TRBJ2-7; D gene unclear. V was pared by 6 bases and J by 1 base, with 10 bases between. The CDR3 sequence is 12 residues long. From germline, CDR1 is DFQATT and CDR2 SNEGSKA (reference sequence). CDR3 protein: CSAGSHSYEQYF. As DNA, the CDR3 is TGCAGTGCGGGTAGTCATTCCTACGAGCAGTACTTC.

This clonotype was recorded at least ten times. V and J are TRBV27 and TRBJ1-1; D possibly corresponds to TRBD1 (6 bases). This CDR3 contains 15 residues. The germline V gene has CDR1 MNHEY and CDR2 SMNVEV (reference sequence). V was clipped by 4 bases and J by 0 bases, with 12 bases between them. Here the CDR3 DNA reads TGTGCCAGCAGTTCGGGACAAATGATGAACACTGAAGCTTTCTTT. Its translation: CASSSGQMMNTEAFF.

This clonotype was observed a handful of times. The chain is built from TRBV5-1 and TRBJ1-2; no definite D call. V gave up 4 bases and J gave up 7 bases, with 20 bases separating them. The CDR3 length is 15 residues. CDR1 SGHRS and CDR2 YFSETQ come from the germline V gene. CDR3 region: CASSPQVGYPGGYTF. CDR3 nucleotide sequence: TGCGCCAGCAGCCCTCAGGTCGGGTACCCCGGTGGCTACACCTTC.

As for this clonotype: A read error is possible here, since a much larger clone lies one base away. This rearrangement joins TRBV12-5 to TRBJ2-2; 9 bases match TRBD1. This CDR3 is built from 16 residues. Germline V gene lookup returns CDR1 LGHNT and CDR2 FRNRAP. CDR3 nucleotide sequence: TGTGCTAGTGGTTTGGTACTGGGACAGGGCAGCGGGGAGCTGTTGTTT. It yields the protein CASGLVLGQGSGELLF.

This clonotype was seen at least ten times. The chain carries TRBV30 and TRBJ2-7, with D uncertain. CDR1 GTSNPN and CDR2 SVGIG come from the germline V gene (reference sequence). This CDR3 comprises 13 residues. V lost 0 bases and J 4 bases, leaving 10 bases between the germline ends. The CDR3 here is CAWSVANVYEQYF. The CDR3 DNA reads as TGTGCCTGGAGTGTAGCGAATGTATACGAGCAGTACTTC.

This rearrangement joins TRBV11-1 to TRBJ1-1; D is perhaps TRBD1 (6 bases). Trimming removed 5 bases from V and 5 bases from J, with 24 bases in between. Germline CDR1 and CDR2: SGHAT and FQDESV (reference sequence). The CDR3 has 17 residues. The CDR3 coding sequence is TGTGCCAGCAGCCCCCAGGCCGGGGGTCGAGGGGGGACTGAAGCTTTCTTT. Protein product: CASSPQAGGRGGTEAFF.

This clonotype was counted many times. This chain connects TRBV6-2 or TRBV6-3 to TRBJ2-5, with D possibly matching TRBD2 (6 bases). CDR1 is MNHEY and CDR2 is SVGEGT in the germline V gene. The CDR3 is made up of 12 amino acids. V was clipped by 9 bases and J by 1 base, with 9 bases between them. The CDR3 region is CASGGPQETQYF. In DNA, the CDR3 is TGTGCCAGTGGAGGGCCCCAAGAGACCCAGTACTTC.

This clonotype was seen repeatedly, ten times or more. The genes are TRBV2 and TRBJ1-2; tentatively, D is TRBD1 (5 bases). This CDR3 comprises 16 residues. Germline loops: CDR1 SNHLY, CDR2 FYNNEI. With 5 bases removed from V and 4 bases from J, the gap between germline ends came to 20 bases. The CDR3 loop is CASSSNRLGWRYGYTF. In DNA form, the CDR3 reads TGTGCCAGCAGTTCGAACAGGTTGGGTTGGCGCTATGGCTACACCTTC. Full variable domain (missing parts from reference TRBV2 and TRBJ1-2): EPEVTQTPSHQVTQMGQEVILRCVPISNHLYFYWYRQILGQKVEFLVSFYNNEISEKSEIFDDQFSVERPDGSNFTLKIRSTKLEDSAMYFCASSSNRLGWRYGYTFGSGTRLTVV.